This passage covers 15 T cell receptor beta chains from one sample sequenced in a study of identical twins (dated by TCRdb to the mid-2010s). Libraries came from 5' RACE. The instrument given in TCRdb is Illumina HiSeq 2000. Starting from the raw public reads, TCRdb applied fastp trimming at Q25, assembled clones with MiXCR and retained in-frame beta chains. Each CDR3 protein gets just one entry, which takes the most common genes and DNA from the rows behind it. The sample data list hundreds of thousands of distinct CDR3 sequences, and 9% to 15% of these were observed just once. About 7% of the sample lies in the top ten. A further study also used this sample, focusing on yellow fever vaccine responses in identical twins.

The sample taken for sequencing was CD8+ T cells sorted from blood. Every receptor here comes from a woman between 18 and 29 years old in good health.

This clonotype was seen a few times. J is TRBJ2-5 and V is TRBV28; D gene uncertain. In germline, CDR1 is MDHEN, CDR2 SYDVKM. Trimming removed 4 bases at V and 5 bases at J, with 17 bases between. The CDR3 loop spans 15 amino acids. The CDR3 spells CASSSKRSFGETQYF. In nucleotides, the CDR3 is TGTGCCAGCAGTTCAAAACGGAGCTTCGGGGAGACCCAGTACTTC.

This clonotype turned up a few times. The chain is built from TRBV6-5 and TRBJ1-2, with D possibly being TRBD1 (5 bases). Trimming removed 4 bases from V and 7 bases from J, with 7 bases in between. The V gene's germline CDR1 is MNHEY and CDR2 SVGAGI. The CDR3 spans 11 residues. CDR3 in DNA: TGTGCCAGCAGTTGGGGGACTGGCTACACCTTC. Encoded protein: CASSWGTGYTF.

This clonotype was detected many times. The V gene is TRBV5-1, the J gene TRBJ1-1; D remains unclear. The CDR3 runs 15 residues. Trimming pared 0 bases from V and 5 bases from J, leaving 14 bases between. The germline gives CDR1 SGHRS, CDR2 YFSETQ. The chain's CDR3 is CASSLDLSRGTEAFF. CDR3 DNA: TGCGCCAGCAGCTTGGATTTAAGCCGCGGAACTGAAGCTTTCTTT.

J is TRBJ2-1 and V is TRBV4-1; D may match TRBD1 or TRBD2 (5 bases each). V dropped 2 bases and J dropped 5 bases, with 7 bases sitting between them. This CDR3 is 13 amino acids long. Per germline, CDR1 MGHRA and CDR2 YSYEKL. The CDR3 loop reads CASSQTGHNEQFF. In nucleotides, the CDR3 is TGCGCCAGCAGCCAAACGGGACACAATGAGCAGTTCTTC.

The chain recombines TRBV7-9 with TRBJ2-7; TRBD1 matches at 8 bases. Germline loops: CDR1 SEHNR, CDR2 FQNEAQ (reference sequence). After removal of 0 bases from V and 2 bases from J, the junction contained 0 bases not matched to a gene. The CDR3 sequence is 14 residues long. The CDR3 reads CASSLAGQAYEQYV. The CDR3, as DNA: TGTGCCAGCAGCTTAGCGGGACAGGCCTACGAGCAGTACGTC.

This clonotype was observed a few times. The rearrangement links TRBV3-1 to TRBJ1-1, with a weak D call TRBD1 (6 bases). CDR3 size: 14 residues. In germline, CDR1 is LGHDT, CDR2 YNNKEL (reference sequence). The germline V and J ends were trimmed by 0 bases and 11 bases, with 16 bases remaining between them. The CDR3: CASSQDLERGAAFF. DNA for the CDR3: TGTGCCAGCAGCCAAGATCTAGAGCGGGGGGCCGCTTTCTTT. Looking up the rest from reference TRBV3-1 and TRBJ1-1 gives the full variable domain: DTAVSQTPKYLVTQMGNDKSIKCEQNLGHDTMYWYKQDSKKFLKIMFSYNNKELIINETVPNRFSPKSPDKAHLNLHINSLELGDSAVYFCASSQDLERGAAFFGQGTRLTVV.

The rearrangement uses TRBV3-1 and TRBJ2-5; D might be TRBD2 (5 bases). The CDR3 is made up of 14 amino acids. Germline V CDR1 and CDR2: LGHDT, YNNKEL (reference sequence). Trimming left V 4 bases short and J 2 bases short, with 11 bases between. This chain's CDR3 is CASSPNGLQETQYF. The CDR3 nucleotides are TGTGCCAGCAGCCCAAACGGACTTCAAGAGACCCAGTACTTC.

This clonotype was seen more than once but under ten times. The rearrangement links TRBV12-3 or TRBV12-4 to TRBJ2-5; D is unresolved. The V end was cut by 1 base, the J end by 0 bases, with 3 bases between. The CDR3 has 13 residues. The CDR3 sequence is CASSLVHQETQYF. DNA of the CDR3: TGTGCCAGCAGTTTAGTACACCAAGAGACCCAGTACTTC.

This clonotype showed up just a few times. V usage is TRBV7-7 and J usage is TRBJ2-2, with D perhaps matching TRBD2 (5 bases). The CDR3 runs to 14 residues. Germline loops: CDR1 SSHAT, CDR2 FNYEAQ (reference sequence). Trimming left V 5 bases short and J 4 bases short, with 11 bases between. CDR3 nucleotide sequence: TGTGCCAGCAGCAGTGGTCGGGGCACCGGGGAGCTGTTTTTT. It specifies CASSSGRGTGELFF.

This clonotype was seen a handful of times. The V call is TRBV15, the J call TRBJ2-5; D gene ambiguous. Germline V gives CDR1 LNHNV, CDR2 YYDKDF (reference sequence). The CDR3 is 13 amino acids. Trimming took 0 bases from V and 5 from J, leaving 7 bases between them. The CDR3 loop is CATSREPEETQYF. CDR3 nucleotide sequence: TGTGCCACCAGCAGAGAACCCGAGGAGACCCAGTACTTC.

The J gene is TRBJ2-7, the V gene TRBV14; D unclear. The CDR3 extends over 13 amino acids. Germline values: CDR1 SGHDN, CDR2 FVKESK. Trimming cost V 1 base and J 3 bases, with 7 bases left between them. The CDR3 region has the DNA TGTGCCAGCAGCCAAGGGGGATTCTACGAGCAGTACGTC. Amino acid sequence: CASSQGGFYEQYV.

This clonotype was picked up a small number of times. The rearrangement joins TRBV9 to TRBJ2-2; possible D gene TRBD1, 5 bases. Trimming took off 3 bases at V and 0 bases at J, with 9 bases between the two ends. Per germline, CDR1 SGDLS and CDR2 YYNGEE. CDR3 size: 15 residues. CDR3 protein: CASSADSPNTGELFF. The CDR3 region has the DNA TGTGCCAGCAGCGCTGACAGTCCGAACACCGGGGAGCTGTTTTTT.

The rearrangement links TRBV27 to TRBJ1-4; D is possibly TRBD1 (6 bases). CDR3 length: 14 residues. V lost 4 bases and J lost 4, with 10 bases in between. In germline, CDR1 is MNHEY, CDR2 SMNVEV (reference sequence). As DNA, the CDR3 is TGTGCCAGCAGTTCGGGGGCGTTTAATGAAAAACTGTTTTTT. This sequence encodes CASSSGAFNEKLFF.

The chain uses TRBV4-2 and TRBJ2-5; 9 nucleotides align to TRBD2. The CDR3 totals 15 residues. Trimming at V came to 2 bases and at J to 5 bases, leaving 6 bases not matched to a gene. In germline, CDR1 is LGHNA, CDR2 YNFKEQ. The CDR3 DNA follows: TGTGCCAGCAGCCAAAACACCGGGACTAGCGAGACCCAGTACTTC. Translating it yields CASSQNTGTSETQYF.

The chain is built from TRBV11-2 and TRBJ2-7; D possibly corresponds to TRBD1 (5 bases). CDR3 length equals 18 residues. The germline gives CDR1 SGHAT, CDR2 FQNNGV. V lost 6 bases, J lost 9 bases, and 33 bases lay in between. CDR3 in amino acids: CASSRNILDNPNTYVQYF. The CDR3 region has the DNA TGTGCCAGCAGTCGCAATATTTTGGACAATCCTAACACCTATGTGCAGTACTTC.